This TCR beta chain was observed in a study of beta chain features in type 1 diabetes. Expressed TCRB transcripts got sequenced, as all isolated RNA was reverse transcribed. TCRdb's table, derived via immunoSEQ multiplex PCR, lists solely in-frame clones and lacks some. The sample includes over 15,000 clones, around two fifths of them seen just once. V was pared by 6 bases and J by 4 bases, with 9 bases between. Germline assignment: CDR1 SGHTA and CDR2 FQGNSA. The CDR3 runs to 12 residues. Material: stem cell memory CD4+ T cells from blood. This chain uses TRBV7-2 with TRBJ2-5; D ambiguous. This receptor was obtained from a woman in her thirties or forties in good health. CDR3 sequence reads: CASRHPGETQYF. The DNA of the CDR3 is TGTGCCAGCAGGCATCCAGGAGAGACCCAGTACTTC.